The next 30 T cell receptor beta chains were all read from a single sample in a study of vaccination and CD4 T cells after COVID-19. These receptors have no known antigen. The treatment was: approximately nine-day PBMC culture with coronavirus spike peptide pools or control peptides (ViraFEST assay). The Oncomine TCR Beta short-read assay sequenced DNA from cultured CD4+ T cells. TCRdb reprocessed the PCR reads with MiXCR, giving one entry per CDR3 protein. This table has some 16,000 distinct CDR3 sequences, around 40% appearing once. The specimen sequenced was CD4+ T cells from blood, cultured in vitro. The receptor source for this set is a human donor who had recovered from COVID-19.

The chain couples TRBV19 to TRBJ2-7; 9 bases are a match to TRBD2. This CDR3 is built from 15 residues. Unmatched junction bases numbered 3, after V lost 2 bases and J lost 1 base. CDR1 LNHDA and CDR2 SQIVND come from the germline V gene (reference sequence). The CDR3 DNA reads as TGTGCCAGTAGTATAATCACTAGCGGGTCCTACGAGCAGTACTTC. Its protein product is CASSIITSGSYEQYF.

This clonotype was seen once. The V gene is TRBV7-2, the J gene TRBJ2-1, with a possible D match to TRBD1 (6 bases). V was shortened by 1 base and J by 3 bases, with 13 bases between the two germline ends. The germline V gene encodes CDR1 SGHTA and CDR2 FQGNSA. The CDR3 is made up of 16 amino acids. CDR3 coding DNA: TGTGCCAGCAGCTTAGTCCCACAGGGAAACTACAATGAGCAGTTCTTC. Translation gives CASSLVPQGNYNEQFF.

This chain joins TRBV3-1 and TRBJ1-2; maybe TRBD1 (5 bases). This CDR3 comprises 14 residues. Trimming shortened V by 1 base and J by 7 bases, and 13 bases separated the two germline ends. Germline CDR1 is LGHDT and CDR2 is YNNKEL (reference sequence). CDR3 in DNA: TGTGCCAGCAGCCAAGCGGGGGGGAGAACTGGCTACACCTTC. It codes for CASSQAGGRTGYTF.

V usage is TRBV6-1 and J usage is TRBJ2-1; no definite D call. CDR1 and CDR2 from the germline V gene are MNHNS and SASEGT. This CDR3 has 14 residues. V was clipped by 11 bases and J by 8 bases, with 22 bases between them. The CDR3 sequence: CAVSPGPIRDEQFF. The DNA for the CDR3 is TGTGCCGTTTCCCCCGGGCCGATCCGCGATGAGCAGTTCTTC.

The chain employs TRBV7-6 and TRBJ2-7, with 9 positions matching TRBD2. Germline V CDR1 and CDR2: SGHVS, FNYEAQ. The CDR3 contains 15 residues. The trim removed 2 bases at V and 4 bases at J, leaving 6 bases unmatched. DNA of the CDR3: TGTGCCAGCAGCTTAAATCAGCGGGAGGAGTACGAGCAGTACTTC. Its translation: CASSLNQREEYEQYF.

The V and J genes are TRBV23-1 and TRBJ2-7, with D perhaps TRBD1 (5 bases). TRBV23-1 is an ORF, with its function uncertain. The CDR3 sequence is 16 residues long. The V and J ends lost 0 bases and 5 bases respectively, with 17 bases between them. CDR3 DNA: TGCGCCAGCAGTCAATCGAGAAAGGGGTGTTGGGACGAGCAGTACTTC. Protein: CASSQSRKGCWDEQYF.

This clonotype was counted only a few times. The J gene is TRBJ1-5, the V gene TRBV20-1; D ambiguous. The CDR3 has 11 residues. V was shortened by 1 base and J by 4 bases, with 2 bases between the two germline ends. Looked up from germline, CDR1 is DFQATT and CDR2 is SNEGSKA (reference sequence). CDR3 DNA: TGCAGTGCTAGAGCTAATCAGCCCCAGCATTTT. It translates to CSARANQPQHF.

The genes are TRBV19 and TRBJ2-3; 9 nucleotides line up with TRBD2. The V gene end was trimmed by 10 bases and the J gene end by 2 bases; junction bases not matched to a gene: 7. CDR3 length equals 14 residues. The V gene's germline CDR1 is LNHDA and CDR2 SQIVND (reference sequence). The CDR3 DNA sequence: TGTGCCACCCAGCGGGAGGTTAACACAGATACGCAGTATTTT. It codes for CATQREVNTDTQYF.

In this sample, this clonotype turned up a few times. The chain joins TRBV7-6 to TRBJ2-1; 9 bases map to TRBD1. The CDR3 contains 16 residues. The trim removed 2 bases at V and 4 bases at J, leaving 6 bases unmatched. Germline V gene sequence: CDR1 SGHVS, CDR2 FNYEAQ. The CDR3 region is CASSLRQGGRYNEQFF. CDR3 DNA: TGTGCCAGCAGCTTAAGACAGGGGGGAAGGTACAATGAGCAGTTCTTC.

This chain uses TRBV2 with TRBJ2-7, with 8 bases aligning to TRBD1. The CDR3 spans 15 residues. CDR1 SNHLY and CDR2 FYNNEI come from the germline V gene. V dropped 4 bases and J dropped 4; count of bases not matched to a gene: 9. The CDR3 loop reads CASSVSRGRGYEQYF. Here the CDR3 DNA reads TGTGCCAGCAGTGTGAGCAGGGGGCGCGGGTACGAGCAGTACTTC.

This clonotype appeared a few times. The CDR3 loop is CASEREGTYEQYF. The CDR3 region has the DNA TGTGCCAGCGAGCGGGAGGGTACCTACGAGCAGTACTTC. V is TRBV6-2 or TRBV6-3 and J is TRBJ2-7; 10 positions match TRBD2. The CDR3 has 13 amino acids. J gave up 2 bases and V 8 bases, and 3 bases lay outside the gene matches. CDR1 and CDR2 from the germline V gene are MNHEY and SVGEGT.

The V call is TRBV24-1, the J call TRBJ2-2; TRBD2 matches 9 bases. Germline V gene lookup returns CDR1 KGHDR and CDR2 SFDVKD. V lost 2 bases and J lost 2; bases outside the gene matches: 5. The CDR3 has 17 amino acids. This CDR3 reads CATSDSQREANTGELFF. For the CDR3, the DNA is TGTGCCACCAGTGATTCGCAGCGGGAGGCAAACACCGGGGAGCTGTTTTTT.

V and J are TRBV7-3 and TRBJ2-3, with 8 bases fitting TRBD2. Per the germline V gene, CDR1 is SGHTA and CDR2 is FQGTGA. The CDR3 is 14 residues long. J was trimmed by 5 bases and V by 2 bases; bases with no gene match: 3. CDR3 protein: CASSLSREGDTQYF. In DNA, the CDR3 is TGTGCCAGCAGCTTATCACGGGAGGGAGATACGCAGTATTTT.

The chain has TRBV28 and TRBJ1-6; possibly TRBD1 for D (5 bases). This CDR3 is 13 amino acids long. V lost 5 bases, J lost 10 bases, and 12 bases lay in between. Germline-derived CDR1 and CDR2 are MDHEN and SYDVKM. The CDR3 DNA is TGTGCCAGCAGTCCGACAGTTGCCTCACCCCTCCACTTT. Translated, it gives CASSPTVASPLHF.

This chain links TRBV7-3 with TRBJ2-6, with TRBD1 as a possible D gene (6 bases). This CDR3 is 17 amino acids long. Germline CDR1 reads SGHTA; CDR2 reads FQGTGA. With 4 bases removed from V and 0 bases from J, the gap between germline ends came to 13 bases. This chain's CDR3 is CASSSGTSSSGANVLTF. The CDR3 DNA reads as TGTGCCAGCAGCTCGGGGACAAGTAGCTCTGGGGCCAACGTCCTGACTTTC. The complete variable domain, with remaining parts taken from reference TRBV7-3 and TRBJ2-6, reads GAGVSQTPSNKVTEKGKYVELRCDPISGHTALYWYRQSLGQGPEFLIYFQGTGAADDSGLPNDRFFAVRPEGSVSTLKIQRTERGDSAVYLCASSSGTSSSGANVLTFGAGSRLTVL.

The chain carries TRBV30 and TRBJ2-7; D is perhaps TRBD1 (6 bases). V was cut by 0 bases and J by 5 bases, with 14 bases left in between. Germline V CDR1 and CDR2: GTSNPN, SVGIG (reference sequence). The CDR3 covers 14 residues. CDR3 DNA: TGTGCCTGGAGTGTCGACTCAACAGGGCACGAGCAGTACTTC. Protein product: CAWSVDSTGHEQYF.

The rearrangement joins TRBV20-1 to TRBJ2-3; 10 bases fit TRBD2. The CDR3 length is 15 residues. V shed 0 bases and J 4 bases; nucleotides not matched to a gene: 4. Per germline, CDR1 DFQATT and CDR2 SNEGSKA (reference sequence). Written as DNA, the CDR3 is TGCAGTGCTAGAGAGGGGACTAGCGCTCCAGATACGCAGTATTTT. It encodes CSAREGTSAPDTQYF.

The chain uses TRBV11-2 and TRBJ2-2, with D unresolved. Trimming stripped 0 bases from V and 10 bases from J, with 9 bases between. The CDR3 spans 13 residues. In germline, CDR1 is SGHAT, CDR2 FQNNGV. CDR3 loop: CASSLDPLAELFF. The DNA of the CDR3 is TGTGCCAGCAGCTTAGATCCTCTCGCGGAGCTGTTTTTT. The variable domain in full, completed from reference TRBV11-2 and TRBJ2-2, reads EAGVAQSPRYKIIEKRQSVAFWCNPISGHATLYWYQQILGQGPKLLIQFQNNGVVDDSQLPKDRFSAERLKGVDSTLKIQPAKLEDSAVYLCASSLDPLAELFFGEGSRLTVL.

In this sample, this clonotype turned up once. The chain employs TRBV30 and TRBJ2-5, with D maybe TRBD2 (5 bases). Trimming left V 2 bases short and J 5 bases short, with 15 bases between. Germline V gene sequence: CDR1 GTSNPN, CDR2 SVGIG (reference sequence). The CDR3 is 14 residues long. The CDR3 DNA sequence: TGTGCCTGGAGTTCAGGACTCCTCAAGGAGACCCAGTACTTC. Amino acids: CAWSSGLLKETQYF.

CDR3 sequence: CASSLSAGEGTQYF. The CDR3 DNA sequence: TGTGCCAGCAGTTTATCGGCAGGCGAAGGGACCCAGTACTTC. The chain couples TRBV27 to TRBJ2-5; D call uncertain. Germline V gene lookup returns CDR1 MNHEY and CDR2 SMNVEV (reference sequence). V was clipped by 0 bases and J by 7 bases, with 12 bases between them. This CDR3 is 14 amino acids long.

The CDR3 DNA reads as TGTGCCAGCAACCCTGGGGGTCCAGGAGAGACCCAGTACTTC. Translated: CASNPGGPGETQYF. V usage is TRBV2 and J usage is TRBJ2-5; D is perhaps TRBD1 or TRBD2 (5 bases each). The CDR3 has 14 amino acids. Trimming stripped 7 bases from V and 4 bases from J, with 16 bases between. Germline CDR1 is SNHLY and CDR2 is FYNNEI.

This clonotype was seen a handful of times. The chain links TRBV20-1 to TRBJ2-7; the D is unclear. From germline, CDR1 is DFQATT and CDR2 SNEGSKA (reference sequence). V gave up 6 bases and J gave up 2 bases, with 17 bases separating them. There are 14 residues in the CDR3. CDR3 sequence: CSAARPRTTYEQYF. CDR3 coding DNA: TGCAGTGCCGCCCGGCCTAGAACGACCTACGAGCAGTACTTC.

V is TRBV5-5 and J is TRBJ1-1, with D uncertain. Trimming pared 3 bases from V and 0 bases from J, leaving 6 bases between. This CDR3 comprises 13 residues. CDR1 and CDR2 from the germline V gene are SGHKS and YYEKEE (reference sequence). The CDR3 DNA is TGTGCCAGCAGCTCCCTCATGAACACTGAAGCTTTCTTT. Translating gives CASSSLMNTEAFF. The whole variable domain, filled in from reference TRBV5-5 and TRBJ1-1, reads DAGVTQSPTHLIKTRGQQVTLRCSPISGHKSVSWYQQVLGQGPQFIFQYYEKEERGRGNFPDRFSARQFPNYSSELNVNALLLGDSALYLCASSSLMNTEAFFGQGTRLTVV.

This clonotype was counted only a few times. J is TRBJ1-1 and V is TRBV5-1; 7 bases are a match to TRBD1. This CDR3 has 15 amino acids. Germline assignment: CDR1 SGHRS and CDR2 YFSETQ. V lost 4 bases, J lost 1 base, and 7 bases stayed unmatched. The CDR3 loop is CASSGWDSANTEAFF. The CDR3 nucleotides read TGCGCCAGCAGCGGGTGGGACAGCGCGAACACTGAAGCTTTCTTT.

The chain joins TRBV12-3 or TRBV12-4 to TRBJ1-2; 7 bases fit TRBD1. This CDR3 is built from 13 residues. J was trimmed by 7 bases and V by 6 bases; bases with no gene match: 8. The DNA for the CDR3 is TGTGCCAGCAGAGGAAACAGGGGTCTTGGCTACACCTTC. Translation: CASRGNRGLGYTF.

J is TRBJ2-4 and V is TRBV7-9; TRBD2 aligns across 14 bases. Germline loops: CDR1 SEHNR, CDR2 FQNEAQ (reference sequence). V lost 0 bases, J lost 1 base, and 8 bases stayed unmatched. The CDR3 is 20 residues long. DNA for the CDR3: TGTGCCAGCAGCTTAGCTGGACTAGCGGGAGGTGTAGTGGCCAAAAACATTCAGTACTTC. Its translation is CASSLAGLAGGVVAKNIQYF.

The chain joins TRBV20-1 to TRBJ2-7, with 8 nucleotides matching TRBD1. CDR1 DFQATT and CDR2 SNEGSKA come from the germline V gene (reference sequence). The CDR3 loop spans 15 amino acids. V lost 6 bases and J lost 0; bases outside the gene matches: 10. Written as DNA, the CDR3 is TGCAGTGCAGGCCGGGGACAGGTAAACTCCTACGAGCAGTACTTC. It yields the protein CSAGRGQVNSYEQYF.

V usage is TRBV12-3 or TRBV12-4 and J usage is TRBJ2-3; no reliable D call. There are 12 residues in the CDR3. V gave up 7 bases and J gave up 4 bases, with 9 bases separating them. CDR3 region: CASTRAADTQYF. CDR3 DNA: TGTGCCAGCACCCGGGCCGCAGATACGCAGTATTTT.

This chain uses TRBV20-1 with TRBJ1-4; tentative D call: TRBD1 (5 bases). The CDR3 covers 13 residues. Germline assignment: CDR1 DFQATT and CDR2 SNEGSKA (reference sequence). CDR3 sequence reads: CSLLKGVDEKLFF. Written as DNA, the CDR3 is TGCAGCCTCCTTAAAGGGGTGGACGAAAAACTGTTTTTT.

This clonotype was seen a few times. J is TRBJ2-2 and V is TRBV30, with D unresolved. Looked up from germline, CDR1 is GTSNPN and CDR2 is SVGIG (reference sequence). The V end lost 0 bases, the J end lost 5 bases, and 13 bases lay between the germline ends. This CDR3 contains 15 residues. In DNA form, the CDR3 reads TGTGCCTGGAGTGTAGTGGCTAGTTTAACCGGGGAGCTGTTTTTT. Its translation is CAWSVVASLTGELFF.